The rows below give T cell receptor beta chains drawn from one sample of a study of blood T cell repertoires in COVID-19. Profiled with immunoSEQ multiplex PCR; TCRdb holds only in-frame clones, not every one. The sample has under 200,000 clones, around 84% seen once; the top ten hold 13% to 15%. Input material: peripheral blood. The receptors were sampled from a young man with active or convalescent COVID-19. Each CDR3 is given with its conserved first and last residue. The D gene is left open where the match is weak. Not every row has a clone size; where given, it reads once, few, many or a size class.

DNA | CDR3 | J | size | V | D
TGTGCCAGCAGCAAAGACGGGGAGGGATTTCCAACTAATGAAAAACTGTTTTTT | CASSKDGEGFPTNEKLFF | TRBJ1-4 | - | TRBV21-1 | -
TGTGCCAGCAGCCGAGGTTCGTTCTCCGGGACAGGGGACGGTCAGCCCCAGCATTTT | CASSRGSFSGTGDGQPQHF | TRBJ1-5 | - | TRBV5-6 | TRBD1
TGTGCCAGCAGCTTGGCGGGAGTGGGGGAGCAGTACTTC | CASSLAGVGEQYF | TRBJ2-7 | once | TRBV5-5 | -
TGCGCCAGCAGCTTGTCCCGGGACAGTAATTCACCCCTCCACTTT | CASSLSRDSNSPLHF | TRBJ1-6 | - | TRBV5-1 | TRBD1
TGCGCCAGCAGCCAAGGAGGGTTTAGCAATCAGCCCCAGCATTTT | CASSQGGFSNQPQHF | TRBJ1-5 | once | TRBV4-3 | -
TGCGCCAGCAGCCAAGGTTTCCCAGGGGAGACCCAGTACTTC | CASSQGFPGETQYF | TRBJ2-5 | - | TRBV4-3 | -
TGTGCCTGGAGTGTACATACCGGCGGGTCCTATAATTCACCCCTCCACTTT | CAWSVHTGGSYNSPLHF | TRBJ1-6 | - | TRBV30 | -
TGTGCTAGTGGTTTGTGGCCCGGGGAGCTGTTTTTT | CASGLWPGELFF | TRBJ2-2 | once | TRBV12-5 | -
TGCAGCGTCCGACTAGCGGGAGGGAAAAGTCATGAGCAGTTCTTC | CSVRLAGGKSHEQFF | TRBJ2-1 | - | TRBV29-1 | TRBD2
TGTGCCATTTCACGGGGGTATACAGATACGCAGTATTTT | CAISRGYTDTQYF | TRBJ2-3 | - | TRBV24-1 | -
TGCGCCAGCAGCTTGAGGGACAGGACCTATGGCTACACCTTC | CASSLRDRTYGYTF | TRBJ1-2 | once | TRBV5-1 | TRBD1
TGTGCCAGTAGTCGTAGGGGCGGTAATGAAAAACTGTTTTTT | CASSRRGGNEKLFF | TRBJ1-4 | - | TRBV19 | -
TGTGCCAGCAGCGTAGAACCGGGGTACACTGAAGCTTTCTTT | CASSVEPGYTEAFF | TRBJ1-1 | - | TRBV9 | -
TGTGCCTGGAGTGCCCGTCCGGGGTCGTACAATGAGCAGTTCTTC | CAWSARPGSYNEQFF | TRBJ2-1 | - | TRBV30 | -
TGTGCCAGCAGCTTAGAACTAGCGGGAGATACGCAGTATTTT | CASSLELAGDTQYF | TRBJ2-3 | - | TRBV7-9 | TRBD2
TGCGCCAGCAGCTTGGCCCTCGCAGGCACAGATACGCAGTATTTT | CASSLALAGTDTQYF | TRBJ2-3 | - | TRBV5-1 | -
TGTGCCACCAGCAGAGAGGGGGGACAGGGTACTGGAAACACCATATATTTT | CATSREGGQGTGNTIYF | TRBJ1-3 | - | TRBV15 | TRBD1
TGTGCCAGCAGCGTAGGATTTGGTGACAGGGCGGCTGAAGCTTTCTTT | CASSVGFGDRAAEAFF | TRBJ1-1 | - | TRBV9 | TRBD1
TGCGCCAGCAGCCGGAATCCCCTAGCGGCTAGCACAGATACGCAGTATTTT | CASSRNPLAASTDTQYF | TRBJ2-3 | - | TRBV4-3 | TRBD2
TGTGCCAGCAGGAGGGACTCTAACTATGGCTACACCTTC | CASRRDSNYGYTF | TRBJ1-2 | - | TRBV6-5 | -
TGTGCCACCAGTGATCCCGGACTAGCGGGAGGTGGGGATACGCAGTATTTT | CATSDPGLAGGGDTQYF | TRBJ2-3 | - | TRBV24-1 | TRBD2
TGTGCCAGCAGCCTGGACAGAATCCAAGAGACCCAGTACTTC | CASSLDRIQETQYF | TRBJ2-5 | once | TRBV7-9 | -
TGCGCCAGCAGCCGGATGAACACAGGGGGAACTAATGAAAAACTGTTTTTT | CASSRMNTGGTNEKLFF | TRBJ1-4 | - | TRBV4-1 | TRBD1
TGTGCCAGCAGGGGCCTGCTGGGACTTCAAGAGACCCAGTACTTC | CASRGLLGLQETQYF | TRBJ2-5 | - | TRBV7-9 | -
TGTGCCAGCAGCACCACAGCCTATGGCTACACCTTC | CASSTTAYGYTF | TRBJ1-2 | - | TRBV7-9 | -
TGTGCCAGCAGCTTCCGAGACATGGGACTAGCGGGTCGAGGCACAGATACGCAGTATTTT | CASSFRDMGLAGRGTDTQYF | TRBJ2-3 | - | TRBV7-6 | TRBD2
TGTGCCAGCAGCGCACCGGACTCGGGAGATACGCAGTATTTT | CASSAPDSGDTQYF | TRBJ2-3 | - | TRBV7-9 | -
TGTGCCAGCAGCGGACCCGGGACAGGGGATGTTGGCTACACCTTC | CASSGPGTGDVGYTF | TRBJ1-2 | - | TRBV5-5 | TRBD1
TGTGCCAGCAGCCCTACAGGGGTGAATGAGCAGTTCTTC | CASSPTGVNEQFF | TRBJ2-1 | - | TRBV14 | TRBD1
TGTGCCAGCAGCTGGGGGGGGCAGGGGACTGAAGCTTTCTTT | CASSWGGQGTEAFF | TRBJ1-1 | few | TRBV11-2 | -
TGTGCCAGTAGTATGGCAGGACACATGAACACTGAAGCTTTCTTT | CASSMAGHMNTEAFF | TRBJ1-1 | - | TRBV19 | -
TGTGCCAGTAGTACGGACAGGAACTATGGCTACACCTTC | CASSTDRNYGYTF | TRBJ1-2 | many | TRBV19 | TRBD1
TGTGCCAGTAGTATTTTAGTTCTTGATGAGCAGTTCTTC | CASSILVLDEQFF | TRBJ2-1 | - | TRBV19 | -
TGCGCCAGCAGCTCTATCACCGAGGACAGGGCGGGACGAGAGACCCAGTACTTC | CASSSITEDRAGRETQYF | TRBJ2-5 | many | TRBV5-1 | TRBD1
TGTGCCATCACTTCAGGGGGTTCAGGAGGCTACACCTTC | CAITSGGSGGYTF | TRBJ1-2 | - | TRBV10-3 | TRBD1
TGTGCCAGCAGTTACTCGGAGACAGATGGGAGGTATGGCTACACCTTC | CASSYSETDGRYGYTF | TRBJ1-2 | - | TRBV6-5 | -
TGTGCCAGCAGTTCTTTGGACAGCCCCATGAACACTGAAGCTTTCTTT | CASSSLDSPMNTEAFF | TRBJ1-1 | - | TRBV28 | -
TGTGCCATTAGAAACGGGGCGGGTAGATGGGCGGGACAGGGCGGCACTGAAGCTTTCTTT | CAIRNGAGRWAGQGGTEAFF | TRBJ1-1 | - | TRBV10-3 | TRBD1